This T cell receptor beta chain was sequenced during a study of T cell responses to AZD1222 COVID-19 vaccine. Germline V CDR1 and CDR2: LGHNA, YNFKEQ. The CDR3 loop spans 16 amino acids. V was cut by 4 bases and J by 8 bases, with 21 bases left in between. Broader study findings: Nearly half of spike-specific TCRs reportedly target variant regions that are unmutated in the B.1.351 and B.1.1.7 variants. The donor group comprised mostly white British people and more females; the analysis possibly underestimated clonal diversity.

Some clones are missing from TCRdb's copy, which holds only in-frame ones; the method was immunoSEQ multiplex PCR. Of around 130,000 clones in the sample, 93% were seen once. Comments on this clone: Antigen: not known.

Material: peripheral blood, obtained on day 0 of AZD1222 vaccination. The V and J genes are TRBV4-2 and TRBJ2-1, with TRBD2 as a possible D gene (6 bases). The TCR sequence derives from an adult in good health. The CDR3 protein is CASSRTRDFTIDEQFF. CDR3 nucleotide sequence: TGTGCCAGCAGCCGAACCCGGGACTTCACCATCGATGAGCAGTTCTTC.